The 9 T cell receptor beta chains given below trace back to one sample, sequenced in a study of multiple sclerosis patients with progressive multifocal leukoencephalopathy. The assay was immunoSEQ multiplex PCR, and TCRdb's table has in-frame clones only and misses some. Of roughly 28,000 clones in the sample, 70% to 90% were seen once. As for time point: before natalizumab initiation. The sequencing input was PBMCs. All receptors come from a human donor with multiple sclerosis.

V is TRBV6-5 and J is TRBJ1-5; maybe TRBD1 (5 bases). Germline V gene data show CDR1 as MNHEY and CDR2 as SVGAGI. V was shortened by 4 bases and J by 4 bases, with 14 bases between the two germline ends. The CDR3 is 15 amino acids. The CDR3 spells CASSLVAGGNQPQHF. CDR3 coding DNA: TGTGCCAGCAGTTTAGTGGCGGGGGGTAATCAGCCCCAGCATTTT.

This clone occurred once. The CDR3 nucleotides are TGTGCCAGCTCCTTTGCGGATACGCAGTATTTT. Protein sequence: CASSFADTQYF. V and J are TRBV7-9 and TRBJ2-3; D is unresolved. There are 11 residues in the CDR3. Germline loops: CDR1 SEHNR, CDR2 FQNEAQ (reference sequence). V was trimmed by 8 bases and J by 6 bases, leaving 9 bases between them.

This clone was seen once. This chain uses TRBV6-4 with TRBJ2-3, with no clear D. With 2 bases removed from V and 1 base from J, the gap between germline ends came to 7 bases. CDR1 and CDR2 from the germline V gene are MRHNA and SNTAGT. The CDR3 spans 14 residues. In nucleotides, the CDR3 is TGTGCCAGCAGTGACCGGAGTGGCACAGATACGCAGTATTTT. Its protein is CASSDRSGTDTQYF.

This clone was seen just once. The CDR3 here is CASSPWGVVYGYTF. The CDR3 DNA is TGTGCCAGCAGCCCATGGGGGGTGGTCTATGGCTACACCTTC. This chain uses TRBV7-2 with TRBJ1-2, with a weak D call TRBD1 (5 bases). V lost 5 bases to trimming and J lost 4 bases, with 14 bases between them. The germline gives CDR1 SGHTA, CDR2 FQGNSA. This CDR3 is built from 14 residues.

The chain joins TRBV7-9 to TRBJ2-3, with D tentatively TRBD1 or TRBD2 (7 bases each). The CDR3 consists of 12 residues. The germline V gene encodes CDR1 SEHNR and CDR2 FQNEAQ (reference sequence). V lost 10 bases to trimming and J lost 7 bases, with 15 bases between them. CDR3 sequence: CATRGGGNTQYF. CDR3 in DNA: TGTGCCACCAGGGGGGGCGGGAATACGCAGTATTTT.

This clone was counted a single time. The V gene is TRBV19, the J gene TRBJ1-2, with D unresolved. The germline CDR1 and CDR2 sequences are LNHDA and SQIVND (reference sequence). V was cut by 0 bases and J by 6 bases, with 14 bases left in between. The CDR3 is 15 residues long. The CDR3 loop is CASSIDEVASNGYTF. Written as DNA, the CDR3 is TGTGCCAGTAGTATAGATGAAGTAGCCTCCAATGGCTACACCTTC.

The V gene is TRBV2, the J gene TRBJ1-1; 8 nucleotides line up with TRBD1. V was clipped by 8 bases and J by 4 bases; unmatched bases: 6. The V gene's germline CDR1 is SNHLY and CDR2 FYNNEI. The CDR3 consists of 13 residues. The CDR3 region is CASSPRGPTEAFF. DNA for the CDR3: TGTGCCAGCTCCCCCAGGGGGCCCACTGAAGCTTTCTTT.

V gene TRBV7-2 combines with J gene TRBJ2-7; D unclear. The CDR3 is 19 amino acids. The germline CDR1 and CDR2 sequences are SGHTA and FQGNSA. V shed 3 bases and J shed 3 bases, with 27 bases lying between them. CDR3 loop: CASSFPTLAKVDDFYEQYF. CDR3 DNA: TGTGCCAGCAGCTTCCCCACCTTGGCGAAGGTTGACGATTTCTACGAGCAGTACTTC.

The chain uses TRBV11-2 and TRBJ2-7, with a tentative D call TRBD1 (7 bases). The CDR3 totals 15 residues. The germline gives CDR1 SGHAT, CDR2 FQNNGV. The V and J ends lost 1 base and 4 bases respectively, with 14 bases between them. CDR3 sequence (DNA): TGTGCCAGCAGCTTAGGGAGGCAGGGGGGTTACGAGCAGTACTTC. Encoded protein: CASSLGRQGGYEQYF. The variable domain in full, with the rest retrieved from reference TRBV11-2 and TRBJ2-7, is EAGVAQSPRYKIIEKRQSVAFWCNPISGHATLYWYQQILGQGPKLLIQFQNNGVVDDSQLPKDRFSAERLKGVDSTLKIQPAKLEDSAVYLCASSLGRQGGYEQYFGPGTRLTVT.